What follows are 25 T cell receptor beta chains derived from one specimen sequenced in a study of blood T cell repertoires in COVID-19. TCRdb keeps only in-frame clones here, not all; method: immunoSEQ multiplex PCR. The sample lists fewer than 350,000 clones, over 80% seen once, with approximately 9.4% in the top ten. Material: peripheral blood. The source is a man aged 30-40 years with COVID-19, enrolled during active disease.

V usage is TRBV2 and J usage is TRBJ2-5, with D maybe TRBD2 (5 bases). Germline V gene data show CDR1 as SNHLY and CDR2 as FYNNEI. The CDR3 covers 11 residues. Trimming cost V 8 bases and J 5 bases, with 9 bases left between them. The CDR3 DNA sequence: TGTGCCAGCCAAACGGGGGAGACCCAGTACTTC. Its protein product is CASQTGETQYF.

V is TRBV19 and J is TRBJ2-5, with 9 bases identical to TRBD1. J gave up 4 bases and V 7 bases, and 7 bases lay outside the gene matches. CDR1 and CDR2 (germline): LNHDA, SQIVND (reference sequence). CDR3 size: 14 residues. CDR3 loop: CASNRGQGPETQYF. For the CDR3, the DNA is TGTGCCAGTAACCGGGGACAGGGTCCAGAGACCCAGTACTTC. The full variable domain, in which reference TRBV19 and TRBJ2-5 provide the parts outside the CDR3, is DGGITQSPKYLFRKEGQNVTLSCEQNLNHDAMYWYRQDPGQGLRLIYYSQIVNDFQKGDIAEGYSVSREKKESFPLTVTSAQKNPTAFYLCASNRGQGPETQYFGPGTRLLVL.

This clone appeared a single time. The genes are TRBV28 and TRBJ1-2; D gene ambiguous. The V end lost 2 bases, the J end lost 4 bases, and 8 bases lay between the germline ends. This CDR3 comprises 13 residues. CDR1 is MDHEN and CDR2 is SYDVKM in the germline V gene. CDR3 in DNA: TGTGCCAGCAGTTTAACAGAGAGCTATGGCTACACCTTC. Its protein product is CASSLTESYGYTF.

Only a few counts were recorded for this clone. J is TRBJ2-7 and V is TRBV19, with D uncertain. V lost 2 bases, J lost 1 base, and 12 bases lay in between. The CDR3 has 15 amino acids. Germline CDR1 LNHDA, CDR2 SQIVND (reference sequence). The CDR3 sequence is CASSIQVSSSYEQYF. The CDR3 coding sequence is TGTGCCAGTAGTATACAGGTCTCATCTTCCTACGAGCAGTACTTC.

The chain carries TRBV27 and TRBJ1-2; D may be TRBD1 (5 bases). In germline, CDR1 is MNHEY, CDR2 SMNVEV (reference sequence). Trimming took off 3 bases at V and 2 bases at J, with 10 bases between the two ends. This CDR3 has 14 amino acids. CDR3 sequence (DNA): TGTGCCAGCAGTTTGGGGCCGGTAAACTATGGCTACACCTTC. Its translation is CASSLGPVNYGYTF.

The J gene is TRBJ2-4, the V gene TRBV3-1 (or the pseudogene TRBV3-2); 9 positions agree with TRBD1. CDR1 is LGHDT, CDR2 YNNKEL, per germline (reference sequence). The ends lost 1 base at V and 5 bases at J; junction bases unmatched: 3. The CDR3 length is 15 residues. CDR3 DNA: TGTGCCAGCAGCCAAGCGGACAGGGGTCAAAACATTCAGTACTTC. As protein: CASSQADRGQNIQYF.

The chain couples TRBV9 to TRBJ1-3; D may be TRBD1 (6 bases). The germline V gene encodes CDR1 SGDLS and CDR2 YYNGEE. The CDR3 is 15 residues long. V lost 1 base and J lost 0, with 8 bases in between. CDR3 nucleotide sequence: TGTGCCAGCAGCGTATTGACAGGCTCTGGAAACACCATATATTTT. Its protein product is CASSVLTGSGNTIYF.

V is TRBV19 and J is TRBJ2-1, with 9 bases lining up with TRBD2. The CDR3 has 16 amino acids. Germline V gene sequence: CDR1 LNHDA, CDR2 SQIVND (reference sequence). V dropped 4 bases and J dropped 10; count of bases not matched to a gene: 14. CDR3 bases: TGTGCCAGTAGTAGGTTGAGCGGGACTAGCTCGTTGGAGCAGTTCTTC. Protein product: CASSRLSGTSSLEQFF.

This clone was detected only once. The rearrangement uses TRBV11-2 and TRBJ2-1; D call uncertain. Per the germline V gene, CDR1 is SGHAT and CDR2 is FQNNGV. The length of the CDR3 is 13 residues. With 1 base removed from V and 10 bases from J, the gap between germline ends came to 11 bases. The chain's CDR3 is CASSLGQSGEQFF. CDR3 DNA sequence: TGTGCCAGCAGCTTAGGACAAAGTGGCGAGCAGTTCTTC. The entire variable domain, with the rest obtained from reference TRBV11-2 and TRBJ2-1, is as follows: EAGVAQSPRYKIIEKRQSVAFWCNPISGHATLYWYQQILGQGPKLLIQFQNNGVVDDSQLPKDRFSAERLKGVDSTLKIQPAKLEDSAVYLCASSLGQSGEQFFGPGTRLTVL.

The gene calls are TRBV9 and TRBJ1-6; 7 nucleotides agree with TRBD1. The CDR3 length is 18 residues. CDR1 and CDR2 (germline): SGDLS, YYNGEE. J was trimmed by 6 bases and V by 0 bases; bases with no gene match: 12. This chain's CDR3 is CASSVAGGGVSTNSPLHF. The CDR3 DNA follows: TGTGCCAGCAGCGTAGCAGGAGGGGGCGTATCAACTAATTCACCCCTCCACTTT.

As DNA, the CDR3 is TGTGCCAGCAGCCCGACAGGGAGGAATGAGCAGTTCTTC. Protein: CASSPTGRNEQFF. The chain has TRBV5-6 and TRBJ2-1, with D tentatively TRBD1 (7 bases). V was shortened by 4 bases and J by 7 bases, with 12 bases between the two germline ends. The CDR3 length is 13 residues. In germline, CDR1 is SGHDT, CDR2 YYEEEE.

In its sample, this clone was seen once. CDR3 loop: CASSDGNIFGGTYEQYF. Here the CDR3 DNA reads TGTGCCAGTAGTGACGGAAACATTTTCGGGGGGACCTACGAGCAGTACTTC. This chain links TRBV19 with TRBJ2-7; TRBD2 matches 7 bases. In germline, CDR1 is LNHDA, CDR2 SQIVND (reference sequence). V was clipped by 5 bases and J by 2 bases; unmatched bases: 15. The CDR3 length is 17 residues.

The chain joins TRBV28 to TRBJ2-7; no firm D call. Germline lookup yields CDR1 MDHEN and CDR2 SYDVKM. The CDR3 consists of 11 residues. The V and J ends lost 7 bases and 2 bases respectively, with 6 bases between them. CDR3 region: CASISPYEQYF. CDR3 DNA: TGTGCCAGCATCTCCCCCTACGAGCAGTACTTC.

The chain employs TRBV18 and TRBJ1-5; D remains ambiguous. V dropped 3 bases and J dropped 6 bases, with 12 bases sitting between them. Germline V gives CDR1 KGHSH, CDR2 LQKENI. This CDR3 has 14 residues. CDR3 in DNA: TGTGCCAGCTCACCTAACCGGGATGGTCAGCCCCAGCATTTT. The encoded protein is CASSPNRDGQPQHF.

V is TRBV30 and J is TRBJ2-1; 11 nucleotides line up with TRBD2. CDR3 length: 14 residues. Germline trimming cut 2 bases from V and 6 bases from J; bases unmatched to any gene: 3. Germline-derived CDR1 and CDR2 are GTSNPN and SVGIG (reference sequence). CDR3 amino acids: CAWSLAGGLNEQFF. The DNA of the CDR3 is TGTGCCTGGAGTCTAGCGGGAGGACTCAATGAGCAGTTCTTC.

V gene TRBV6-6 combines with J gene TRBJ2-5; TRBD2 is a possible D gene (6 bases). V lost 6 bases and J lost 2, with 16 bases in between. This CDR3 is 15 amino acids long. The germline CDR1 and CDR2 sequences are MNHNY and SVGAGI (reference sequence). The CDR3 sequence: CASRVMGGGQETQYF. CDR3 DNA sequence: TGTGCCAGCAGAGTAATGGGGGGAGGACAAGAGACCCAGTACTTC.

This clone was counted a single time. J is TRBJ2-1 and V is TRBV27; a possible D gene is TRBD1 (5 bases). The CDR3 length is 14 residues. V lost 3 bases and J 7 bases, leaving 13 bases between the germline ends. CDR1 and CDR2 from the germline V gene are MNHEY and SMNVEV (reference sequence). The CDR3 DNA sequence: TGTGCCAGCAGTTTCTTTGGGGCTACGAATGAGCAGTTCTTC. The encoded protein is CASSFFGATNEQFF.

The V call is TRBV28, the J call TRBJ2-7, with TRBD1 as a possible D gene (6 bases). Germline CDR1 is MDHEN and CDR2 is SYDVKM. Between the trimmed V and J ends, which lost 5 bases and 0 bases, there was a span of 14 bases. This CDR3 has 15 amino acids. CDR3 region: CASSQSDSSSYEQYF. CDR3 coding DNA: TGTGCCAGCAGTCAATCGGACAGTAGCTCCTACGAGCAGTACTTC.

V usage is TRBV21-1 and J usage is TRBJ1-5; the table's D call, TRBD1, has no DNA check behind it. TRBV21-1 is deemed a pseudogene. This CDR3 spans 16 amino acids. The CDR3 protein is CASSKGFQVSNQPQHF. The CDR3 DNA is TGTGCCAGCAGCAAAGGGTTTCAGGTTTCCAATCAGCCCCAGCATTTT.

The rearrangement links TRBV10-3 to TRBJ1-4; 7 bases fit TRBD1. Germline V gene data show CDR1 as ENHRY and CDR2 as SYGVKD. J gave up 5 bases and V 6 bases, and 9 bases lay outside the gene matches. This CDR3 contains 15 residues. The CDR3 loop is CAISPGTALNEKLFF. Here the CDR3 DNA reads TGTGCCATCAGCCCAGGGACAGCTTTAAATGAAAAACTGTTTTTT.

The sample holds one count of this clone. The J gene is TRBJ2-5, the V gene TRBV5-1; 7 bases are a match to TRBD1. Germline values: CDR1 SGHRS, CDR2 YFSETQ. The CDR3 has 15 residues. J was trimmed by 6 bases and V by 3 bases; bases with no gene match: 11. The CDR3 nucleotides are TGCGCCAGCAGCTGGGAACAGGGGAGCGTACAGACCCAGTACTTC. Translating gives CASSWEQGSVQTQYF.

This clone was seen just once. The chain is built from TRBV2 and TRBJ1-2; no reliable D call. Germline V gene lookup returns CDR1 SNHLY and CDR2 FYNNEI. The CDR3 runs to 14 residues. Trimming stripped 5 bases from V and 4 bases from J, with 14 bases between. This chain's CDR3 is CASSITSSAYGYTF. The CDR3 nucleotides read TGTGCCAGCAGTATAACATCGTCTGCCTATGGCTACACCTTC. Full variable domain (rest looked up from reference TRBV2 and TRBJ1-2): EPEVTQTPSHQVTQMGQEVILRCVPISNHLYFYWYRQILGQKVEFLVSFYNNEISEKSEIFDDQFSVERPDGSNFTLKIRSTKLEDSAMYFCASSITSSAYGYTFGSGTRLTVV.

This chain joins TRBV6-5 and TRBJ1-1; perhaps TRBD1 as D (5 bases). Trimming took off 1 base at V and 0 bases at J, with 9 bases between the two ends. The CDR3 runs 15 residues. Germline V gene lookup returns CDR1 MNHEY and CDR2 SVGAGI. The CDR3 spells CASSYYQGMNTEAFF. The DNA for the CDR3 is TGTGCCAGCAGTTACTATCAGGGTATGAACACTGAAGCTTTCTTT.

This chain links TRBV28 with TRBJ1-1; no firm D call. V was clipped by 3 bases and J by 7 bases, with 21 bases between them. CDR1 MDHEN and CDR2 SYDVKM come from the germline V gene. CDR3 size: 16 residues. CDR3 sequence reads: CASSFWGAVGGGEAFF. The CDR3 DNA follows: TGTGCCAGCAGTTTCTGGGGAGCCGTGGGAGGTGGTGAAGCTTTCTTT.

CDR3 sequence (DNA): TGTGCCAGCAGCCAACTGGCGGGAGGGCCCCCTCTTTCCAATGAGCAGTTCTTC. Its translation is CASSQLAGGPPLSNEQFF. The chain recombines TRBV4-2 with TRBJ2-1, with 9 positions matching TRBD2. V was clipped by 2 bases and J by 6 bases; unmatched bases: 14. CDR3 size: 18 residues. Germline V gene sequence: CDR1 LGHNA, CDR2 YNFKEQ.